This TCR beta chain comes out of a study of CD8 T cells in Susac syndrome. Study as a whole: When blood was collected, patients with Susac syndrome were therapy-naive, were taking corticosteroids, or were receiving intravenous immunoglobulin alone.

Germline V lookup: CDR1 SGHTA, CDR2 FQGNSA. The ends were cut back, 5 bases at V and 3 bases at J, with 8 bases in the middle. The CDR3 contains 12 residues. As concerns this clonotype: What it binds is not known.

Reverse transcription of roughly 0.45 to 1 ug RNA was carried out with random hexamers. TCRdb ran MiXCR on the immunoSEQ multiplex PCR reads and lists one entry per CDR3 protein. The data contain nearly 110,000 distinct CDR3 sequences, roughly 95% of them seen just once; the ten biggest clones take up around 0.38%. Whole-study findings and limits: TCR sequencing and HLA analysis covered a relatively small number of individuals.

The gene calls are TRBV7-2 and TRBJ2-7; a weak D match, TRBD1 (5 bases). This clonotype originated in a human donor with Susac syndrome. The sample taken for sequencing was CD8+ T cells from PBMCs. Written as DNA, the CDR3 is TGTGCCAGCAGCGTAACAGGCTACGAGCAGTACTTC. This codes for CASSVTGYEQYF.